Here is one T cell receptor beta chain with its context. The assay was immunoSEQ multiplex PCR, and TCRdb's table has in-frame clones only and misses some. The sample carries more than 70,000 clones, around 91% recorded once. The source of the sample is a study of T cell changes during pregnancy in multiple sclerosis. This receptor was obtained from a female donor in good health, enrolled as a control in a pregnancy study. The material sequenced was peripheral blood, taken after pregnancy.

The CDR3 region has the DNA TGTGCCAGTAGCCCGGGTCATGAAAAACTGTTTTTT. Protein sequence: CASSPGHEKLFF. The genes are TRBV19 and TRBJ1-4; D remains ambiguous. CDR1 is LNHDA and CDR2 is SQIVND in the germline V gene (reference sequence). V lost 6 bases and J lost 6, with 8 bases in between. The CDR3 length is 12 residues. The full variable domain, in which reference TRBV19 and TRBJ1-4 provide the parts outside the CDR3, is DGGITQSPKYLFRKEGQNVTLSCEQNLNHDAMYWYRQDPGQGLRLIYYSQIVNDFQKGDIAEGYSVSREKKESFPLTVTSAQKNPTAFYLCASSPGHEKLFFGSGTQLSVL.